Below are 5 T cell receptor beta chains sequenced from a single sample in a study of chemoradiotherapy in HPV16-positive cancers. Profiling relied on immunoSEQ multiplex PCR, and the TCRdb table lists in-frame clones only, not all of them. This sample has 3,000 to 4,000 clones, with more than 85% found just once. The input for sequencing was tumor tissue, taken from a patient who underwent chemoradiotherapy. These TCRs come from a human donor with HPV-associated anogenital cancer.

The chain joins TRBV29-1 to TRBJ2-1, with D perhaps matching TRBD2 (5 bases). The CDR3 consists of 11 residues. The germline V gene encodes CDR1 SQVTM and CDR2 ANQGSEA. Trimming removed 4 bases at V and 7 bases at J, with 8 bases between. The CDR3 DNA follows: TGCAGCGTTGCGAGGGATAATGAGCAGTTCTTC. Protein sequence: CSVARDNEQFF.

This chain links TRBV2 with TRBJ2-3; 10 positions match TRBD1. Germline assignment: CDR1 SNHLY and CDR2 FYNNEI. The CDR3 has 13 amino acids. The V and J ends lost 10 bases and 4 bases, in that order; junction bases with no gene match: 5. The CDR3 here is CATRTGGSDTQYF. The CDR3 coding sequence is TGTGCCACCCGGACAGGGGGATCAGATACGCAGTATTTT.

The rearrangement links TRBV27 to TRBJ2-3, with 7 bases identical to TRBD2. This CDR3 has 16 residues. The V and J ends lost 4 bases and 5 bases, in that order; junction bases with no gene match: 12. CDR1 is MNHEY and CDR2 is SMNVEV in the germline V gene (reference sequence). CDR3 residues: CASSSWEGRVKDTQYF. In DNA, the CDR3 is TGTGCCAGCAGTTCCTGGGAGGGCAGAGTGAAAGATACGCAGTATTTT.

The rearrangement links TRBV29-1 to TRBJ1-1, with D perhaps TRBD1 (6 bases). The CDR3 is made up of 11 amino acids. V was shortened by 5 bases and J by 8 bases, with 12 bases between the two germline ends. CDR1 and CDR2 (germline): SQVTM, ANQGSEA. The CDR3: CSVTPQGEAFF. DNA for the CDR3: TGCAGCGTTACTCCCCAGGGGGAAGCTTTCTTT.

J is TRBJ2-7 and V is TRBV7-9, with 12 bases lining up with TRBD1. There are 13 residues in the CDR3. Germline V gene lookup returns CDR1 SEHNR and CDR2 FQNEAQ (reference sequence). The CDR3 sequence: CASSLGQGAPRHV. The CDR3 DNA is TGTGCCAGCAGCCTGGGACAGGGGGCGCCGCGACACGTC.